This TCR beta chain emerged from a study of cytomegalovirus exposure and HLA in healthy donors. Looking at the study overall: Among the 300 to 500 donors who were genotyped, about 80% fell in the genetic ancestry cluster that is associated with self-reported Caucasian donors.

The study, taken as a whole, reports: Later on, an analysis tied roughly 17,000 TCR beta sequences to HLA alleles at 0.05 false discovery rate.

In the PCR, 60 Vbeta and 13 Jbeta primers were used. Assay used: immunoSEQ multiplex PCR; TCRdb lists only in-frame clones, some missing. The profile shows around 150,000 clones, about 81% of them singletons. Concerning this clone itself: The target antigen is unknown.

Trimming removed 6 bases from V and 1 base from J; junction bases left unmatched: 7. The CDR3 consists of 16 residues. CDR1 and CDR2 (germline): SGHAT, FQNNGV. Sequenced sample: PBMCs. This clonotype was sampled from a girl aged 10 to 17 in good health and CMV-seropositive. The chain joins TRBV11-2 to TRBJ2-1, with 9 bases fitting TRBD1. The CDR3 loop is CASRLTGGMSYNEQFF. CDR3 coding DNA: TGTGCCAGCAGATTGACAGGGGGAATGTCCTACAATGAGCAGTTCTTC.